The 29 T cell receptor beta chains below come from one sample, sequenced in a study of blood T cell repertoires in COVID-19. The data were produced by immunoSEQ multiplex PCR, yet TCRdb's version contains in-frame clones alone and is incomplete. In the table there are over 100,000 clones, about four fifths of which are singletons. Sequenced input: peripheral blood. These receptors were taken from a woman aged 55-69 years with acute or convalescent COVID-19.

The chain uses TRBV10-1 and TRBJ2-1; TRBD2 agrees at 7 bases. Germline values: CDR1 WNHNN, CDR2 SYGVQD (reference sequence). The CDR3 loop spans 15 amino acids. Trimming at V came to 4 bases and at J to 6 bases, leaving 9 bases not matched to a gene. CDR3: CASSGGSGISNEQFF. In DNA, the CDR3 is TGCGCCAGCAGTGGGGGAAGCGGGATTTCCAATGAGCAGTTCTTC.

This clone has a single count. This chain uses TRBV18 with TRBJ1-2, with no clear D. CDR1 KGHSH and CDR2 LQKENI come from the germline V gene. V lost 0 bases and J 9 bases, leaving 14 bases between the germline ends. This CDR3 comprises 14 residues. The CDR3 sequence: CASSPPTASGSYTF. CDR3 nucleotides: TGTGCCAGCTCACCACCGACGGCCTCGGGGAGCTACACCTTC.

The gene calls are TRBV2 and TRBJ1-2, with 7 bases fitting TRBD1. CDR1 and CDR2 (germline): SNHLY, FYNNEI. The junction had 11 bases not matched to a gene; V was cut back by 8 bases and J by 8 bases. The CDR3 is 13 residues long. The CDR3 loop is CASSIGGAGGYTF. CDR3 DNA sequence: TGTGCCAGCTCAATAGGGGGCGCGGGGGGCTACACCTTC. Full variable domain (missing parts from reference TRBV2 and TRBJ1-2): EPEVTQTPSHQVTQMGQEVILRCVPISNHLYFYWYRQILGQKVEFLVSFYNNEISEKSEIFDDQFSVERPDGSNFTLKIRSTKLEDSAMYFCASSIGGAGGYTFGSGTRLTVV.

V and J are TRBV7-6 and TRBJ2-7; the D is unclear. The germline CDR1 and CDR2 sequences are SGHVS and FNYEAQ. The V gene lost 1 base and the J gene lost 2 bases, with 12 bases spanning the gap. The CDR3 has 15 residues. The CDR3 DNA reads TGTGCCAGCAGCTTAGGAGAGCCGAGTGCCTACGAGCAGTACTTC. Amino acids: CASSLGEPSAYEQYF.

The rearrangement uses TRBV30 and TRBJ1-1; weak D call: TRBD1 (6 bases). Germline CDR1 reads GTSNPN; CDR2 reads SVGIG (reference sequence). The length of the CDR3 is 14 residues. V was pared by 1 base and J by 0 bases, with 9 bases between. The CDR3 DNA sequence: TGTGCCTGGAGTGCGACAGGATTGAACACTGAAGCTTTCTTT. Translated: CAWSATGLNTEAFF.

This chain links TRBV5-1 with TRBJ1-2; 8 bases fit TRBD1. The ends lost 0 bases at V and 7 bases at J; junction bases unmatched: 5. The CDR3 has 14 residues. Germline CDR1 and CDR2: SGHRS and YFSETQ. The CDR3 DNA reads TGCGCCAGCAGCTTGGACAGGGGGTTCGGTGGCTACACCTTC. Its protein is CASSLDRGFGGYTF.

The chain joins TRBV7-3 to TRBJ2-3; D ambiguous. V was trimmed by 5 bases and J by 3 bases, leaving 9 bases between them. The CDR3 contains 13 residues. Germline-derived CDR1 and CDR2 are SGHTA and FQGTGA. The CDR3 reads CASSPIGTDTQYF. The CDR3 bases are TGTGCCAGCAGCCCCATCGGGACAGATACGCAGTATTTT.

The genes are TRBV6-5 and TRBJ2-3; 9 bases are shared with TRBD1. The V and J ends lost 6 bases and 2 bases, in that order; junction bases with no gene match: 6. This CDR3 is 15 amino acids long. Germline lookup yields CDR1 MNHEY and CDR2 SVGAGI. CDR3 residues: CASRRGTGITDTQYF. CDR3 coding DNA: TGTGCCAGCAGGCGCGGGACAGGGATCACAGATACGCAGTATTTT.

The gene calls are TRBV4-1 and TRBJ1-3; D is uncertain. The V end lost 1 base, the J end lost 3 bases, and 10 bases lay between the germline ends. The CDR3 totals 15 residues. Germline-derived CDR1 and CDR2 are MGHRA and YSYEKL. The CDR3 spells CASSQVGYSGNTIYF. In nucleotides, the CDR3 is TGCGCCAGCAGCCAAGTTGGATACAGTGGAAACACCATATATTTT.

The V call is TRBV29-1, the J call TRBJ2-3; 11 nucleotides match TRBD2. The CDR3 is 16 amino acids. Looked up from germline, CDR1 is SQVTM and CDR2 is ANQGSEA. J was trimmed by 3 bases and V by 3 bases; bases with no gene match: 8. The CDR3 nucleotides are TGCAGCGTTGAGGGTTCTGCTAGCGGGGGGACAGATACGCAGTATTTT. Protein sequence: CSVEGSASGGTDTQYF.

This clone occurred once. This rearrangement joins TRBV7-9 to TRBJ1-5, with D possibly matching TRBD1 (5 bases). Per germline, CDR1 SEHNR and CDR2 FQNEAQ (reference sequence). V lost 6 bases, J lost 7 bases, and 22 bases lay in between. The CDR3 runs to 16 residues. The DNA for the CDR3 is TGTGCCAGCAGTCACGATACCGGGACGGGGGAGCAGCCCCAGCATTTT. Protein sequence: CASSHDTGTGEQPQHF.

The chain has TRBV24-1 and TRBJ1-2, with D perhaps TRBD1 (6 bases). The V end was cut by 4 bases, the J end by 8 bases, with 16 bases between. The CDR3 extends over 14 amino acids. From germline, CDR1 is KGHDR and CDR2 SFDVKD. DNA of the CDR3: TGTGCCACCAGTGACTCCCGGACAGTCTTAGGCTACACCTTC. It codes for CATSDSRTVLGYTF.

This rearrangement joins TRBV6-5 to TRBJ2-7, with D perhaps matching TRBD2 (5 bases). V dropped 10 bases and J dropped 3 bases, with 16 bases sitting between them. Germline V gene lookup returns CDR1 MNHEY and CDR2 SVGAGI. The CDR3 covers 13 residues. In DNA, the CDR3 is TGTGCCACCCGGAGGCCACCCCTCTACGAGCAGTACTTC. It is translated as CATRRPPLYEQYF.

The V and J genes are TRBV5-4 and TRBJ1-6; D may be TRBD1 (5 bases). The CDR3 length is 13 residues. Per germline, CDR1 SGHNT and CDR2 YYREEE (reference sequence). V lost 0 bases to trimming and J lost 14 bases, with 12 bases between them. CDR3 DNA sequence: TGTGCCAGCAGCTTGGAAGGCCAAGGGGCCCTCCACTTT. Encoded protein: CASSLEGQGALHF.

This chain links TRBV7-9 with TRBJ1-2; D not resolved. Looked up from germline, CDR1 is SEHNR and CDR2 is FQNEAQ (reference sequence). The CDR3 loop spans 13 amino acids. Trimming removed 2 bases from V and 8 bases from J, with 12 bases in between. The CDR3 DNA sequence: TGTGCCAGCAGCTTAACTCTTGAGTGGGGCTACACCTTC. This codes for CASSLTLEWGYTF.

The chain is built from TRBV3-1 (or the pseudogene TRBV3-2) and TRBJ1-2; 7 bases are a match to TRBD1. The junction had 13 bases not matched to a gene; V was cut back by 6 bases and J by 6 bases. The CDR3 consists of 15 residues. CDR1 is LGHDT and CDR2 is YNNKEL in the germline V gene (reference sequence). The CDR3 spells CASRYTVQGDNGYTF. The CDR3 nucleotides are TGTGCCAGCAGGTATACAGTGCAGGGGGATAATGGCTACACCTTC.

The chain uses TRBV7-6 and TRBJ1-2; TRBD1 aligns across 9 bases. CDR1 SGHVS and CDR2 FNYEAQ come from the germline V gene. V lost 0 bases to trimming and J lost 8 bases; unmatched junction nucleotides: 7. The CDR3 is made up of 15 amino acids. CDR3 DNA sequence: TGTGCCAGCAGCTTAGCAGTGGGACAGGGATGGGGCTACACCTTC. Its protein is CASSLAVGQGWGYTF.

The V call is TRBV6-5, the J call TRBJ2-2; no clear D gene. The germline gives CDR1 MNHEY, CDR2 SVGAGI. Trimming removed 6 bases from V and 4 bases from J, with 9 bases in between. The CDR3 runs to 13 residues. The CDR3, as DNA: TGTGCCAGCAGACCATGGAGCACCGGGGAGCTGTTTTTT. Protein product: CASRPWSTGELFF.

This rearrangement joins TRBV5-4 to TRBJ1-1, with D tentatively TRBD1 (5 bases). The CDR3 has 16 amino acids. The V gene's germline CDR1 is SGHNT and CDR2 YYREEE (reference sequence). The V end was cut by 4 bases, the J end by 1 base, with 17 bases between. CDR3 nucleotide sequence: TGTGCCAGCAGCCGTAATCTCCAGGGAGGGAACACTGAAGCTTTCTTT. It yields the protein CASSRNLQGGNTEAFF.

On this clone: The junction departs from the called germline gene at one end, perhaps through a read error. This sequence joins TRBV2 and TRBJ2-7; D is perhaps TRBD1 (5 bases). Germline V CDR1 and CDR2: SNHLY, FYNNEI. CDR3 length: 13 residues. In DNA form, the CDR3 reads TGTGCAAGCAGGACATCGAGCTCCTACGAGCAGTACTTC. Translation: CASRTSSSYEQYF.

The CDR3: CASSSAQYGYTF. The CDR3 DNA reads as TGTGCCAGCAGCTCAGCACAGTATGGCTACACCTTC. The rearrangement joins TRBV3-1 (or the pseudogene TRBV3-2) to TRBJ1-2; D is unresolved. The CDR3 length is 12 residues. Trimming cost V 5 bases and J 5 bases, with 9 bases left between them. Germline lookup yields CDR1 LGHDT and CDR2 YNNKEL (reference sequence).

The V call is TRBV11-2, the J call TRBJ2-5; 10 nucleotides match TRBD1. CDR1 SGHAT and CDR2 FQNNGV come from the germline V gene. V dropped 5 bases and J dropped 7; count of bases not matched to a gene: 4. This CDR3 contains 13 residues. The chain's CDR3 is CASSGTGERTQYF. In DNA, the CDR3 is TGTGCCAGCAGCGGGACAGGGGAGCGGACCCAGTACTTC.

The rearrangement joins TRBV27 to TRBJ2-2, with 8 positions matching TRBD2. The CDR3 is 16 residues long. Germline assignment: CDR1 MNHEY and CDR2 SMNVEV (reference sequence). J gave up 4 bases and V 4 bases, and 8 bases lay outside the gene matches. In nucleotides, the CDR3 is TGTGCCAGCAGTTCCCAGCCGGGGGGGGGCACCGGGGAGCTGTTTTTT. Amino acids: CASSSQPGGGTGELFF.

The J gene is TRBJ2-3, the V gene TRBV27, with D uncertain. V lost 0 bases to trimming and J lost 0 bases, with 10 bases between them. CDR1 MNHEY and CDR2 SMNVEV come from the germline V gene (reference sequence). The length of the CDR3 is 16 residues. The CDR3 DNA reads as TGTGCCAGCAGTTTATCTGGCCCGCCGAGCACAGATACGCAGTATTTT. Protein product: CASSLSGPPSTDTQYF.

The chain links TRBV9 to TRBJ2-5; D gene ambiguous. Trimming removed 0 bases from V and 0 bases from J, with 3 bases in between. The CDR3 runs to 13 residues. Germline V gene lookup returns CDR1 SGDLS and CDR2 YYNGEE. The CDR3 region has the DNA TGTGCCAGCAGCGTAGGTAACCAAGAGACCCAGTACTTC. This translates into CASSVGNQETQYF.

The chain joins TRBV7-8 to TRBJ2-7, with a weak D call TRBD2 (7 bases). Germline loops: CDR1 SGHVS, CDR2 FQNEAQ. The CDR3 totals 15 residues. V was pared by 3 bases and J by 2 bases, with 14 bases between. The CDR3 DNA is TGTGCCAGCAGCTTCCTCGCGGGGGCCCCCTACGAGCAGTACGTC. It encodes CASSFLAGAPYEQYV.

This sequence joins TRBV6-6 and TRBJ1-2; D may be TRBD1 (5 bases). In germline, CDR1 is MNHNY, CDR2 SVGAGI (reference sequence). This CDR3 spans 13 amino acids. V was cut by 4 bases and J by 8 bases, with 14 bases left in between. CDR3 amino acids: CASSFDSLGGYTF. CDR3 sequence (DNA): TGTGCCAGCAGTTTTGACAGCCTCGGGGGCTACACCTTC.

The chain couples TRBV18 to TRBJ1-1; perhaps TRBD1 as D (6 bases). The CDR3 length is 12 residues. V gave up 5 bases and J gave up 6 bases, with 10 bases separating them. The V gene's germline CDR1 is KGHSH and CDR2 LQKENI. The CDR3 region is CASSRDTAEAFF. The CDR3 DNA reads TGTGCCAGCTCAAGGGACACGGCTGAAGCTTTCTTT. The full variable domain, completed using reference TRBV18 and TRBJ1-1, is NAGVMQNPRHLVRRRGQEARLRCSPMKGHSHVYWYRQLPEEGLKFMVYLQKENIIDESGMPKERFSAEFPKEGPSILRIQQVVRGDSAAYFCASSRDTAEAFFGQGTRLTVV.

This chain joins TRBV6-5 and TRBJ1-5; possibly TRBD1 for D (6 bases). Trimming removed 6 bases from V and 9 bases from J, with 15 bases in between. CDR3 length equals 13 residues. Looked up from germline, CDR1 is MNHEY and CDR2 is SVGAGI. CDR3 sequence: CASRRQVGRPQHF. In nucleotides, the CDR3 is TGTGCCAGCAGACGACAGGTTGGTCGGCCCCAGCATTTT.